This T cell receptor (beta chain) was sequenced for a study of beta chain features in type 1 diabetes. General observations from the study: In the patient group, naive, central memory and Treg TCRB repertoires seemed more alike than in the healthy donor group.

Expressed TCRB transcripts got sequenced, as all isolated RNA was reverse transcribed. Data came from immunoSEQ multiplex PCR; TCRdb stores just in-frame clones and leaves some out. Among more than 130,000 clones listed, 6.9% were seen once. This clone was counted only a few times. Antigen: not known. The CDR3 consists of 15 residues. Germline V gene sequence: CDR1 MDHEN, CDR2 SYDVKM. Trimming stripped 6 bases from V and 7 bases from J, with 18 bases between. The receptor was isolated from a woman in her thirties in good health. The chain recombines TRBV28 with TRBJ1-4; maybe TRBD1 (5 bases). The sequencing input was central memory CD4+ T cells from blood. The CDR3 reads CASRRGGAESEKLFF. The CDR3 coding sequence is TGTGCCAGCAGACGCGGTGGGGCTGAGAGTGAAAAACTGTTTTTT. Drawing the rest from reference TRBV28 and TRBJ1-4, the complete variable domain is DVKVTQSSRYLVKRTGEKVFLECVQDMDHENMFWYRQDPGLGLRLIYFSYDVKMKEKGDIPEGYSVSREKKERFSLILESASTNQTSMYLCASRRGGAESEKLFFGSGTQLSVL.